This T cell receptor (beta chain) came from a study of blood T cells in healthy people across ages. General study points: With naive T cell percentage, TCR beta diversity showed a strong correlation. Getting older went along with TCR beta diversity per million T cells dropping roughly linearly.

This CDR3 contains 19 residues. CDR1 and CDR2 from the germline V gene are SGHVS and FQNEAQ. The V gene end was trimmed by 5 bases and the J gene end by 0 bases; junction bases not matched to a gene: 16. The second PCR ran about 6 to 11 cycles with a sample-barcoded 5' primer and J-beta primers. Each cDNA molecule carried a tag from a template-switch adaptor that contained 12 random nucleotides. Each CDR3 protein gets one entry after TCRdb re-called the 5' RACE reads with MiXCR. Here the sample spans 1.5 million to 2 million distinct CDR3 sequences, about 31% being singletons. This clonotype was observed a few times. Its antigen is undetermined.

The sequenced material came from blood. The chain is built from TRBV7-8 and TRBJ1-5; 7 nucleotides align to TRBD1. This receptor was taken from a young woman in good health. The CDR3 nucleotides read TGTGCCAGCAGCATAGAGATGTTTATGGGGACAGTTAGCAATCAGCCCCAGCATTTT. Translated, it gives CASSIEMFMGTVSNQPQHF.